This entry describes one T cell receptor (beta chain). The data were obtained in a study of blood T cell repertoires in COVID-19. Produced via immunoSEQ multiplex PCR; TCRdb's table is partial and in-frame only. The data hold about 200,000 clones, with roughly 85% observed a single time. The CDR3 is 14 residues long. V was pared by 1 base and J by 7 bases, with 8 bases of the junction left unmatched. From germline, CDR1 is SGHRS and CDR2 YFSETQ. The chain couples TRBV5-1 to TRBJ2-7; TRBD2 matches at 7 bases. This receptor was identified in a human donor with active or convalescent COVID-19. The donor label of this sample is uncertain. The sample consisted of peripheral blood. CDR3 amino acids: CASSLYAGVKEQYF. The CDR3, as DNA: TGCGCCAGCAGCTTGTACGCGGGAGTAAAAGAGCAGTACTTC.